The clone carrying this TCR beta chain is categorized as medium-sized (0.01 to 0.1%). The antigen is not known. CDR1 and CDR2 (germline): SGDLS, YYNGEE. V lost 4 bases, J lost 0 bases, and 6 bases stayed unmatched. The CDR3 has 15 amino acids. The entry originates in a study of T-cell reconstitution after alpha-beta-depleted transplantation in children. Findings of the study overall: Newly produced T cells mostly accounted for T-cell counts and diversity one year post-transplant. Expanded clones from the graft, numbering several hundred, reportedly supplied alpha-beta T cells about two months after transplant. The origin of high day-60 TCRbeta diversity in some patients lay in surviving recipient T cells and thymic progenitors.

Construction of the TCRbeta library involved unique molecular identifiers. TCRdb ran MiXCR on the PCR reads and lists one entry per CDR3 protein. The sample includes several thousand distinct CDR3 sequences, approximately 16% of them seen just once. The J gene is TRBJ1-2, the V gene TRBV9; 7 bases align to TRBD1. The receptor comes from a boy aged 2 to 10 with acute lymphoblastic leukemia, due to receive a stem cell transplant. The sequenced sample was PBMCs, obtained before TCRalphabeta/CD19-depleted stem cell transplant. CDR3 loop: CASSPWTGANYGYTF. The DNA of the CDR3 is TGTGCCAGCAGCCCGTGGACAGGAGCTAACTATGGCTACACCTTC.